This T cell receptor (beta chain) was recorded in a study of blood T cell repertoires in COVID-19. Study-wide background: Spain, Italy and the United States supplied samples that represented acute and convalescent COVID-19.

Original methodology: Quantification of nucleated cells was approximated via reference gene primer amplification. Only in-frame clones appear in the TCRdb table, and some are missing; sequencing was by immunoSEQ multiplex PCR. Clonal size and the V and J genes are those of that table, whereas D and trimming came from the DNA. The table includes some 220,000 clones, about four fifths detected once. CDR1 and CDR2 (germline): GTSNPN, SVGIG (reference sequence). The CDR3 is made up of 13 amino acids. The V end was cut by 2 bases, the J end by 4 bases, with 9 bases between. This chain joins TRBV30 and TRBJ1-5, with D possibly being TRBD1 (5 bases). The sequenced material came from peripheral blood. The receptor was isolated from a woman aged 55-69 years with acute or convalescent COVID-19. CDR3: CAWSREGNQPQHF. Here the CDR3 DNA reads TGTGCCTGGAGTAGGGAGGGGAATCAGCCCCAGCATTTT.